A selection of T cell receptor beta chains follows, all from one sample in a study of CD8 T cells in ankylosing spondylitis. TCRdb passed the 5' RACE reads through MiXCR, listing each CDR3 protein once. The repertoire holds some 270,000 distinct CDR3 sequences, with roughly a third as singletons. What was sequenced was blood, either unsorted or a sorted T cell fraction (not recorded which). Source of these receptors: a male donor with ankylosing spondylitis or in good health (not recorded which). Both conserved end residues are part of each CDR3. D genes are given only for firm matches. The size of a clone is reported for some rows only, either as once, few or many, or as a class for expanded clones.

V gene	D gene	J gene	clone size	CDR3 protein	CDR3 DNA
TRBV18	-	TRBJ2-1	-	CASSPSKGNEQFF	TGTGCCAGCTCACCAAGTAAAGGAAATGAGCAGTTCTTC
TRBV7-2	-	TRBJ2-3	many	CASSLLGDTQYF	TGTGCCAGCAGCTTATTGGGGGATACGCAGTATTTT
TRBV5-1	-	TRBJ2-7	-	CASSRGSHEQYF	TGCGCCAGCAGCCGGGGGAGCCACGAGCAGTACTTC
TRBV18	-	TRBJ2-5	few	CASEDGETQYF	TGTGCCAGCGAGGACGGGGAGACCCAGTACTTC
TRBV4-2	-	TRBJ2-1	-	CASSQDQAGGYLLVEQFF	TGTGCCAGCAGCCAAGATCAGGCCGGGGGTTACCTTCTGGTTGAGCAGTTCTTC
TRBV29-1	-	TRBJ2-5	few	CSVGGLANQETQYF	TGCAGCGTCGGAGGGCTAGCGAACCAAGAGACCCAGTACTTC
TRBV6-5	TRBD1	TRBJ2-7	few	CASSYADRGLEQYF	TGTGCCAGCAGTTACGCGGACAGGGGGCTCGAGCAGTACTTC
TRBV13	-	TRBJ2-3	-	CASSPPDTGYTQYF	TGTGCCAGCAGCCCCCCCGATACGGGATATACGCAGTATTTT
TRBV10-3	-	TRBJ1-4	-	CAINPDGDNEKLFF	TGTGCCATCAACCCGGACGGAGATAATGAAAAACTGTTTTTT
TRBV6-5	-	TRBJ2-3	few	CASSYVAASDTQYF	TGTGCCAGCAGTTACGTGGCCGCCTCAGATACGCAGTATTTT
TRBV27	-	TRBJ2-7	few	CASSLITGAYEQYF	TGTGCCAGCAGTTTAATTACAGGTGCCTACGAGCAGTACTTC
TRBV20-1	TRBD2	TRBJ2-1	-	CSARDPELAGPFGNEQFF	TGCAGTGCTAGAGATCCGGAACTAGCGGGACCCTTTGGCAATGAGCAGTTCTTC
TRBV29-1	TRBD2	TRBJ2-7	-	CSVVGLGGGAAYEQYF	TGCAGCGTTGTGGGGCTTGGCGGGGGGGCCGCCTACGAGCAGTACTTC
TRBV29-1	TRBD2	TRBJ2-1	-	CSVEGATLLAGAYNEQFF	TGCAGCGTTGAAGGTGCCACCCTACTGGCGGGGGCCTACAATGAGCAGTTCTTC
TRBV12-3/TRBV12-4	TRBD1	TRBJ2-7	few	CASSFPGQGSYEQYF	TGTGCCAGCAGTTTCCCGGGACAGGGTTCCTACGAGCAGTACTTC
TRBV5-1	-	TRBJ1-2	-	CASSPPGGVDYGYTF	TGCGCCAGCAGCCCCCCCGGGGGGGTGGACTATGGCTACACCTTC
TRBV9	TRBD2	TRBJ2-1	few	CASSVWGGSDNEQFF	TGTGCCAGCAGCGTTTGGGGGGGTTCTGACAATGAGCAGTTCTTC
TRBV2	TRBD2	TRBJ2-5	-	CASSATLGLANLGETQYF	TGTGCCAGCAGTGCAACCCTAGGACTAGCGAATTTGGGAGAGACCCAGTACTTC
TRBV11-2	TRBD2	TRBJ2-3	-	CASSVPGTSATTDTQYF	TGTGCCAGCAGCGTCCCGGGGACTAGCGCCACCACAGATACGCAGTATTTT
TRBV6-1	-	TRBJ2-1	-	CATSPGTFYNEQFF	TGTGCCACCAGTCCAGGGACGTTTTACAATGAGCAGTTCTTC
TRBV20-1	TRBD2	TRBJ2-1	few	CSARLAGASEQFF	TGCAGTGCTAGACTAGCGGGAGCCAGTGAGCAGTTCTTC
TRBV5-6	-	TRBJ1-1	few	CASSLEGRSGTEAFF	TGTGCCAGCAGCTTGGAAGGGAGGTCGGGCACTGAAGCTTTCTTT
TRBV20-1	-	TRBJ2-3	few	CSVPASGGTDTQYF	TGCAGTGTCCCGGCTTCGGGGGGCACAGATACGCAGTATTTT
TRBV12-3/TRBV12-4	-	TRBJ1-5	-	CASSSPGQKGQPQHF	TGTGCCAGCAGTTCCCCGGGACAAAAAGGTCAGCCCCAGCATTTT
TRBV6-5	-	TRBJ2-1	many	CASSLDGIGKGHNEQFF	TGTGCCAGCAGTTTGGACGGGATCGGTAAAGGCCACAATGAGCAGTTCTTC
TRBV20-1	TRBD2	TRBJ2-1	-	CSARSSRGSSYNEQFF	TGCAGTGCTAGATCTTCGCGGGGGAGCTCCTACAATGAGCAGTTCTTC
TRBV12-3/TRBV12-4	-	TRBJ2-3	once	CASTPYSTDTQYF	TGTGCCAGCACCCCCTATAGCACAGATACGCAGTATTTT
TRBV6-1	-	TRBJ1-5	-	CASSLDGRSQPQHF	TGTGCCAGCAGTCTAGACGGTCGGTCGCAGCCCCAGCATTTT
TRBV5-1	-	TRBJ2-2	-	CASSWGQTNTGELFF	TGCGCCAGCAGCTGGGGACAAACGAACACCGGGGAGCTGTTTTTT
TRBV5-5	TRBD1	TRBJ1-4	few	CASSSGGSGTGNEKLFF	TGTGCCAGCAGCTCGGGGGGGTCCGGGACAGGGAATGAAAAACTGTTTTTT
TRBV3-1	TRBD1	TRBJ2-5	-	CASSHLGTGGFQETQYF	TGTGCCAGCAGCCATCTCGGGACAGGGGGCTTCCAAGAGACCCAGTACTTC
TRBV20-1	-	TRBJ1-2	-	CSAMTDRNYGYTF	TGCAGTGCAATGACAGATCGTAACTATGGCTACACCTTC
TRBV7-6	TRBD1	TRBJ2-3	-	CASSPEDRDTDTQYF	TGTGCCAGCAGCCCGGAGGACAGGGACACAGATACGCAGTATTTT
TRBV29-1	-	TRBJ2-7	few	CSVGADNYEQYF	TGCAGCGTCGGGGCGGATAACTACGAGCAGTACTTC
TRBV20-1	-	TRBJ1-6	-	CSARDRDLSPLHF	TGCAGTGCTAGAGATCGGGATCTTTCACCCCTCCACTTT
TRBV12-3/TRBV12-4	-	TRBJ1-3	-	CASSLRGADTIYF	TGTGCCAGCAGTTTACGGGGGGCGGACACCATATATTTT
TRBV12-3/TRBV12-4	TRBD2	TRBJ2-5	few	CASSPGTSVEETQYF	TGTGCCAGCAGTCCCGGGACTAGCGTCGAAGAGACCCAGTACTTC
TRBV5-4	-	TRBJ2-3	few	CASSRTPTATDTQYF	TGTGCCAGCAGTCGTACCCCAACAGCCACAGATACGCAGTATTTT
TRBV10-1	-	TRBJ2-7	many	CASTPRVYEQYF	TGCGCCAGCACCCCCAGGGTTTACGAGCAGTACTTC
TRBV28	TRBD2	TRBJ2-5	few	CASGSGGARETQYF	TGTGCCAGCGGAAGCGGGGGGGCCCGAGAGACCCAGTACTTC
TRBV6-1	-	TRBJ2-5	-	CASSAPGAQWTQYF	TGTGCCAGCAGTGCCCCGGGCGCCCAGTGGACCCAGTACTTC
TRBV7-2	TRBD1	TRBJ2-7	-	CASSPKTGGHEQYF	TGTGCCAGCAGCCCCAAGACAGGGGGCCACGAGCAGTACTTC
TRBV7-2	-	TRBJ2-5	-	CASSLVYGGPQETQYF	TGTGCCAGCAGCTTAGTTTACGGCGGCCCCCAAGAGACCCAGTACTTC
TRBV2	TRBD2	TRBJ2-7	-	CASNLSGGSYEQYF	TGTGCCAGCAACCTTAGCGGGGGCTCCTACGAGCAGTACTTC
TRBV7-6	-	TRBJ1-5	few	CASSFGGSQPQHF	TGTGCCAGCAGCTTCGGGGGTAGTCAGCCCCAGCATTTT
TRBV6-1	TRBD1	TRBJ2-7	few	CASGPGTGIYEQYF	TGTGCCAGCGGCCCCGGGACAGGGATCTACGAGCAGTACTTC
TRBV7-9	-	TRBJ1-3	-	CASSSLRDASSGNTIYF	TGTGCCAGCAGCTCGCTCCGGGACGCCAGCTCTGGAAACACCATATATTTT
TRBV29-1	-	TRBJ2-7	-	CRVLGTNSYEQYF	TGCCGCGTTCTAGGGACAAACTCCTACGAGCAGTACTTC
TRBV10-3	-	TRBJ2-6	-	CATLGQLHSGANVLTF	TGTGCCACCCTAGGACAGCTACACTCTGGGGCCAACGTCCTGACTTTC
TRBV9	TRBD1	TRBJ2-7	few	CASTPGQGDSYEQYF	TGTGCCAGCACCCCGGGACAGGGGGACTCCTACGAGCAGTACTTC
TRBV7-2	TRBD2	TRBJ2-1	once	CASRRGGYNEQFF	TGTGCCAGCAGGCGGGGGGGCTACAATGAGCAGTTCTTC
TRBV10-2	-	TRBJ1-6	-	CASRSQGTQNSPLHF	TGCGCCAGCAGATCACAGGGAACCCAAAATTCACCCCTCCACTTT